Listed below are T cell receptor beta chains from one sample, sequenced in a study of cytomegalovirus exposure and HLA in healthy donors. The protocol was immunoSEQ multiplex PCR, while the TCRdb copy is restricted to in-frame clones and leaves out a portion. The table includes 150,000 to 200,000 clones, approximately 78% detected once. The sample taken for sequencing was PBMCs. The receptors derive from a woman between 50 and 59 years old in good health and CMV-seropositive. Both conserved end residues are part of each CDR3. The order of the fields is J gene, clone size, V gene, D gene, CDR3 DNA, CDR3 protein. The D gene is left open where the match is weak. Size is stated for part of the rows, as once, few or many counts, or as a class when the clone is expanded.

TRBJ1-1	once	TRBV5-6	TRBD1	TGTGCCAGCAGCTTCACAGGGGGGACTGAAGCTTTCTTT	CASSFTGGTEAFF
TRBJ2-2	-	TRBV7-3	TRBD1	TGTGCCAGCAGCTTAATGCAGGGGGTAACCGGGGAGCTGTTTTTT	CASSLMQGVTGELFF
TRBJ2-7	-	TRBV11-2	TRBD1	TGTGCCAGCAGCCCCACTAGAAGGACAGGGTCCTACGAGCAGTACTTC	CASSPTRRTGSYEQYF
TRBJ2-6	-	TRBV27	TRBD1	TGTGCCAGCCTCCCCTATCTAGGGACAGACCTCTCTGGGGCCAACGTCCTGACTTTC	CASLPYLGTDLSGANVLTF
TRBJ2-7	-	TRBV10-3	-	TGTGCCATCAGTGAGGACACGTCGAGCTCCTACGAGCAGTACTTC	CAISEDTSSSYEQYF
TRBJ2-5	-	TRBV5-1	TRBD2	TGCGCCAGCAGCGCCCGAGGGACTAGCGGGGGGGCATGGGAGACCCAGTACTTC	CASSARGTSGGAWETQYF
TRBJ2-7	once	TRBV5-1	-	TGCGCCAGCAGCTTGGCCGGGGGTTCCGATGAAGAGCAGTACTTC	CASSLAGGSDEEQYF
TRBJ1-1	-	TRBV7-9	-	TGTGCCAGCAGCTCCAGGGATTTGAACACTGAAGCTTTCTTT	CASSSRDLNTEAFF
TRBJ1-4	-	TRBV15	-	TGTGCCACCAGCAGAGATTTGGGGGCGCCTAATGAAAAACTGTTTTTT	CATSRDLGAPNEKLFF
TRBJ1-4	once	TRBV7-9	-	TGTGCCAGCAGCTGGGGCAGGGGCAGGGAAAATGAAAAACTGTTTTTT	CASSWGRGRENEKLFF
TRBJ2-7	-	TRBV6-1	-	TGTGCCAGCAGTGGACTGTACGAGCAGTACTTC	CASSGLYEQYF
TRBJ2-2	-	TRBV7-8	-	TGTGCCAGCAGCTCATACGCGGGGAGGACCGGGGAGCTGTTTTTT	CASSSYAGRTGELFF
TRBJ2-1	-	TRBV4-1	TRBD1	TGCGCCAGCAGCCCGTGGGACAGGGGGCTCTACAATGAGCAGTTCTTC	CASSPWDRGLYNEQFF
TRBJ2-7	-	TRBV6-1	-	TGTGCCAGCTCCGAGAACCCCGGGTCTCGCTACGAGCAGTACTTC	CASSENPGSRYEQYF
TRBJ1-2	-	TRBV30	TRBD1	TGTGCCTGGACCGGACAGGGCATACTCAACTATGGCTACACCTTC	CAWTGQGILNYGYTF
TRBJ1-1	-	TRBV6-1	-	TGTGCCAGCAAATGGACAGAGAACACTGAAGCTTTCTTT	CASKWTENTEAFF
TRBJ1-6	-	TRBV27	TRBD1	TGTGCCAGCAGTTGGGGGACAGGGCAGGGTTCACCCCTCCACTTT	CASSWGTGQGSPLHF
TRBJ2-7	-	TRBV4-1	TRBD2	TGCGCCAGCAGCCAAGACGGGAGGGAAGGGACCTACGAACAGTACTTC	CASSQDGREGTYEQYF
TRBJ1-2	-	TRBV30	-	TGTGCCTGGAGTGGGGGGGGTGACATCTATGGCTACACCTTC	CAWSGGGDIYGYTF
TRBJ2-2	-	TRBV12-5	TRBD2	TGTGCTAGTGGTTTGGCGGCGGGGGGCCGGCACACCGGGGAGCTGTTTTTT	CASGLAAGGRHTGELFF
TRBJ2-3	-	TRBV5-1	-	TGCGCCAGCAGCTCGCTGTCGGGGGGCACAGATACGCAGTATTTT	CASSSLSGGTDTQYF
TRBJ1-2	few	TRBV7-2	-	TGTGCCAGCAGCTTATCGGTTTGGGGGCTTGGCTATGGCTACACCTTC	CASSLSVWGLGYGYTF
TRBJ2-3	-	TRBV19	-	TGTGCCAGTAGTATTAGGAACAGCCCCACAGATACGCAGTATTTT	CASSIRNSPTDTQYF
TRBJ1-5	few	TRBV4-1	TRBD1	TGCGCCAGCAGCCATGGACAGGGGGGGAGTCAGCCCCAGCATTTT	CASSHGQGGSQPQHF
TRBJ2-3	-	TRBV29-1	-	TGCAGCGTTGAAGATCAAACAGATACGCAGTATTTT	CSVEDQTDTQYF
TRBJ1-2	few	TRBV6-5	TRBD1	TGTGCCAGCAGTGAGACAGGGGAAGGCTACACCTTC	CASSETGEGYTF
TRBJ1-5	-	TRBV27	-	TGTGCCAGCAGTTCAGGGACTCCGAATCAGCCCCAGCATTTT	CASSSGTPNQPQHF
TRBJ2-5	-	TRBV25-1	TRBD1	TGTGCCAGCGGACAGGGTTGGGAGACCCAGTACTTC	CASGQGWETQYF
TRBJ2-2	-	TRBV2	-	TGTGCCAGCAGTGAAAGGGGGGGTACCGGGGAGCTGTTTTTT	CASSERGGTGELFF
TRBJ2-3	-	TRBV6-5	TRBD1	TGTGCCAGCAGTTACTCGAGGGACAGGGGTCGGTATACGCAGTATTTT	CASSYSRDRGRYTQYF
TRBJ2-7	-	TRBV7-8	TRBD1	TGTGCCAGCAGCCCGGGACAGGGGGCCTACGAGCAGTACTTC	CASSPGQGAYEQYF
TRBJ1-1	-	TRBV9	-	TGTGCCAGCAGCGTAGACCCTAGGGGATCGGAAGCTTTCTTT	CASSVDPRGSEAFF
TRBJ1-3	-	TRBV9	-	TGTGCCAGCAGCGTAGAATCGGTCCCTGGAAACACCATATATTTT	CASSVESVPGNTIYF
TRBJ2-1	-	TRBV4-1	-	TGTGCCAGCAGCCAAGAGGGGGGGGGCTCCTACAATGAGCAGTTCTTC	CASSQEGGGSYNEQFF
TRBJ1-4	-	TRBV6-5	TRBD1	TGTGCCAGCAGCTCCGGGACAGGGGGTGAAAAACTGTTTTTT	CASSSGTGGEKLFF
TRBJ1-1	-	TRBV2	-	TGTGCCAGCGGGTGGGCAGGGCAAAACACTGAAGCTTTCTTT	CASGWAGQNTEAFF
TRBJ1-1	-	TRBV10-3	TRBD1	TGTGCCATCAGTGAGTCGATTCAGGGGGCCGGTGAAGCTTTCTTT	CAISESIQGAGEAFF
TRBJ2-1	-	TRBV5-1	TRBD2	TGCGCCAGCAGCTTCAGGGGTAGCGGGGGGTCTCCCCCCTACAATGAGCAGTTCTTC	CASSFRGSGGSPPYNEQFF
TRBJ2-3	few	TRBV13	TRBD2	TGTGCCAGCAGCTCTATAGCGGGGGGCACATATACGCAGTATTTT	CASSSIAGGTYTQYF
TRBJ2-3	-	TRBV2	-	TGTGCCAGCAGTGGGTCTCAGCGGCCCCCTATAGATACGCAGTATTTT	CASSGSQRPPIDTQYF
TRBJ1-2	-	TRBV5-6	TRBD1	TGTGCCAGCAGCTTGACCGGGACAGCCCTAAACTATGGCTACACCTTC	CASSLTGTALNYGYTF
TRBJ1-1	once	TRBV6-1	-	TGTGCCAGCAGGGAGAGGACTGAAGCTTTCTTT	CASRERTEAFF
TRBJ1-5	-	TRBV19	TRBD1	TGTGCCAGTAGTCCCCTGACAGGGGGCGTTAGCAATCAGCCCCAGCATTTT	CASSPLTGGVSNQPQHF
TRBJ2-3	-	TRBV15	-	TGTGCCACCAGCAGAGCTGCAGATACGCAGTATTTT	CATSRAADTQYF
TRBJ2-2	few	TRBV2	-	TGTGCCGGGGGACTGCCTACCACCGGGGAGCTGTTTTTT	CAGGLPTTGELFF
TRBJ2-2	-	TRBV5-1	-	TGCGCCAGCAGCTTACCAGTGGTGTCCGGGGAGCTGTTTTTT	CASSLPVVSGELFF
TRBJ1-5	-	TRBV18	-	TGTGCCAGCTCACCACGTAGGGGGGGGGCGCCGGGCAATCAGCCCCAGCATTTT	CASSPRRGGAPGNQPQHF
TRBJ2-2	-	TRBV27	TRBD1	TGTGCCAGCAGTTTTCGGCCCAGGGGGACCGGGGAGCTGTTTTTT	CASSFRPRGTGELFF
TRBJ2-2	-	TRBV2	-	TGTGCCAGCGGAAATTCAGGGACCGGGGAGCTGTTTTTT	CASGNSGTGELFF
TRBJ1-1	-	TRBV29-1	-	TGCAGCGTGTGTACGAGACTGGGGAACACTGAAGCTTTCTTT	CSVCTRLGNTEAFF
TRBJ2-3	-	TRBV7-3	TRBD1	TGTGCCAGCAGCGCGGTACCCGGGACAGGGAGCCACACAGATACGCAGTATTTT	CASSAVPGTGSHTDTQYF
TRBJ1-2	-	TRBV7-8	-	TGTGCCAGCAGCTTAAGATGGGGGCCAGGCTATGGCTACACCTTC	CASSLRWGPGYGYTF
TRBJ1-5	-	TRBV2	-	TGTGCCAGCAGTACAGGTAGCAATCAGCCCCAGCATTTT	CASSTGSNQPQHF
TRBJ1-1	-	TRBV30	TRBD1	TGTGCCCGAGACAGGGGATGGGGCACTGAAGCTTTCTTT	CARDRGWGTEAFF
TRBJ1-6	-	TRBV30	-	TGTGCCTGGAGTGTAGGGGGGGGTTCACCCCTCCACTTT	CAWSVGGGSPLHF
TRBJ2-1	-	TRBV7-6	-	TGTGCCAGCAGCTTAGGTGTCTTCAATGAGCAGTTCTTC	CASSLGVFNEQFF